This TCR beta chain was identified in a study of T cells in localized non-small cell lung cancer. On this clone: The target antigen is unknown.

Here immunoSEQ multiplex PCR was the method, and the copy in TCRdb shows in-frame clones only, minus some. The data show under 95,000 clones, 75% to 85% seen once. Germline V gene sequence: CDR1 MDHEN, CDR2 SYDVKM. This CDR3 region has 14 residues. V was clipped by 6 bases and J by 3 bases; unmatched bases: 4. The study, taken as a whole, reports: Turning up in adjacent lung were a median roughly 59 of the top 100 tumor clones. Because sequencing included only one region (of the tumor), heterogeneity remains possible. In uninvolved adjacent lung, T cell clonality reached its highest value, exceeding tumor.

The sample consisted of peripheral blood, taken before any cancer treatment. The chain carries TRBV28 and TRBJ1-5; 8 nucleotides agree with TRBD1. This sequence originates from a female donor at least 60 years old with stage I lung adenocarcinoma. CDR3 DNA: TGTGCCAGCAGACCGGGACAGGACAATCAGCCCCAGCATTTT. Protein product: CASRPGQDNQPQHF.